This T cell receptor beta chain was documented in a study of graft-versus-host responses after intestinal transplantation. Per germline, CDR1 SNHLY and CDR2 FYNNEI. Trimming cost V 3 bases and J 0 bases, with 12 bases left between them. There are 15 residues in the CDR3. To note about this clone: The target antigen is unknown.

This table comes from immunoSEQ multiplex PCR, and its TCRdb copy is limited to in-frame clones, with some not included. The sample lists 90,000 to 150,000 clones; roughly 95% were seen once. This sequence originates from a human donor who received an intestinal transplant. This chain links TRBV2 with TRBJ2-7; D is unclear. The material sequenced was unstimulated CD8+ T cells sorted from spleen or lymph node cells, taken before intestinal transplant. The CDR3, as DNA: TGTGCCAGCAGTGAGCCGGCCACAAACTCCTACGAGCAGTACTTC. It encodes CASSEPATNSYEQYF. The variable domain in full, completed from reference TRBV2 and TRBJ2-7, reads EPEVTQTPSHQVTQMGQEVILRCVPISNHLYFYWYRQILGQKVEFLVSFYNNEISEKSEIFDDQFSVERPDGSNFTLKIRSTKLEDSAMYFCASSEPATNSYEQYFGPGTRLTVT.